The 29 T cell receptor beta chains below come from one sample, sequenced in a study of blood T cell repertoires in COVID-19. The method was immunoSEQ multiplex PCR; TCRdb's version includes in-frame clones alone and lacks a portion of them. Among approximately 110,000 clones listed, 90% were seen once. Sequencing was done on a sample of peripheral blood. The source of these receptors is a human donor in a cohort sampled during active COVID-19.

The CDR3 loop is CATSDWKTGDVNEQFF. The CDR3 bases are TGTGCCACCAGTGATTGGAAGACAGGGGACGTCAATGAGCAGTTCTTC. V gene TRBV24-1 combines with J gene TRBJ2-1; 8 positions agree with TRBD1. The trim removed 2 bases at V and 6 bases at J, leaving 8 bases unmatched. Looked up from germline, CDR1 is KGHDR and CDR2 is SFDVKD. This CDR3 region has 16 residues.

The V call is TRBV6-2 or TRBV6-3, the J call TRBJ2-3; 14 bases align to TRBD2. CDR1 is MNHEY, CDR2 SVGEGT, per germline. This CDR3 has 16 amino acids. Trimming took 5 bases from V and 3 from J; bases not matched to a gene: 4. The CDR3 region is CASSPWTSGRTDTQYF. The CDR3 region has the DNA TGTGCCAGCAGTCCCTGGACTAGCGGGAGGACAGATACGCAGTATTTT.

The rearrangement joins TRBV2 to TRBJ1-2; a weak D match, TRBD1 (6 bases). The CDR3 loop spans 15 amino acids. V lost 2 bases, J lost 8 bases, and 18 bases lay in between. The V gene's germline CDR1 is SNHLY and CDR2 FYNNEI. The CDR3 here is CASSETSRGRSGYTF. DNA of the CDR3: TGTGCCAGCAGTGAAACGTCCAGGGGCAGGTCAGGCTACACCTTC.

The chain combines TRBV5-1 with TRBJ1-2, with 10 bases aligning to TRBD1. The V gene end was trimmed by 4 bases and the J gene end by 7 bases; junction bases not matched to a gene: 7. CDR3 size: 14 residues. Germline lookup yields CDR1 SGHRS and CDR2 YFSETQ. DNA for the CDR3: TGCGCCAGCAGCGTGGACAGGGGGATGGCTGGCTACACCTTC. The encoded protein is CASSVDRGMAGYTF.

CDR3 loop: CATSLGQNEKLFF. In nucleotides, the CDR3 is TGTGCCACCAGTTTGGGACAGAATGAAAAACTGTTTTTT. The V and J genes are TRBV24-1 and TRBJ1-4; the match to TRBD1 covers 7 bases. Germline V gives CDR1 KGHDR, CDR2 SFDVKD. Trimming removed 6 bases from V and 5 bases from J; junction bases left unmatched: 2. CDR3 size: 13 residues.

The chain links TRBV5-6 to TRBJ2-3; weak D call: TRBD2 (5 bases). The V gene lost 3 bases and the J gene lost 1 base, with 15 bases spanning the gap. The CDR3 runs 16 residues. The germline gives CDR1 SGHDT, CDR2 YYEEEE. The CDR3 DNA sequence: TGTGCCAGCAGCTCCCCGACTAAAGCCCGCACAGATACGCAGTATTTT. This gives the protein CASSSPTKARTDTQYF. Combining the CDR3 with reference TRBV5-6 and TRBJ2-3 gives the whole variable domain DAGVTQSPTHLIKTRGQQVTLRCSPKSGHDTVSWYQQALGQGPQFIFQYYEEEERQRGNFPDRFSGHQFPNYSSELNVNALLLGDSALYLCASSSPTKARTDTQYFGPGTRLTVL.

As DNA, the CDR3 is TGTGCCAGTAGCGCTGATCGGAGGTCAGATACGCAGTATTTT. Translating gives CASSADRRSDTQYF. This chain links TRBV19 with TRBJ2-3, with TRBD2 as a possible D gene (5 bases). The CDR3 extends over 14 amino acids. V shed 6 bases and J shed 4 bases, with 14 bases lying between them. Germline V lookup: CDR1 LNHDA, CDR2 SQIVND (reference sequence).

The chain uses TRBV7-9 and TRBJ1-5; 8 bases are a match to TRBD1. The J segment lost 5 bases and the V segment lost 2 bases, leaving 2 bases of the junction unmatched. Germline V gene sequence: CDR1 SEHNR, CDR2 FQNEAQ (reference sequence). This CDR3 is built from 14 residues. CDR3 nucleotide sequence: TGTGCCAGCAGCTTAACAGGGGGAGATCAGCCCCAGCATTTT. Amino acid sequence: CASSLTGGDQPQHF.

The chain recombines TRBV6-5 with TRBJ1-2; D perhaps matches TRBD1 (5 bases). CDR1 and CDR2 (germline): MNHEY, SVGAGI. Between the trimmed V and J ends, which lost 7 bases and 8 bases, there was a span of 11 bases. The CDR3 totals 11 residues. Here the CDR3 reads CASKGLGGYTF. DNA of the CDR3: TGTGCCAGCAAGGGGTTGGGGGGCTACACCTTC.

This clone showed up just once. Compared with germline, one end of the junction differs, possibly owing to a read error. The CDR3, as DNA: TGTGCCAGCAGTGAAGCAAGGACTAGCTCGATCTTC. It codes for CASSEARTSSIF. V is TRBV6-1 and J is TRBJ2-1; 8 nucleotides agree with TRBD2. Germline V gene data show CDR1 as MNHNS and CDR2 as SASEGT. This CDR3 is built from 12 residues.

This chain uses TRBV28 with TRBJ1-3; D might be TRBD1 (6 bases). In germline, CDR1 is MDHEN, CDR2 SYDVKM. Trimming left V 5 bases short and J 3 bases short, with 14 bases between. The CDR3 runs 15 residues. The CDR3 sequence is CASSAGVPVGNTIYF. CDR3 DNA: TGTGCCAGCAGTGCAGGGGTGCCGGTTGGAAACACCATATATTTT.

This chain connects TRBV9 to TRBJ2-1; 7 bases map to TRBD2. Per germline, CDR1 SGDLS and CDR2 YYNGEE. J lost 5 bases, V lost 0 bases, and 8 bases had no gene match. The CDR3 is made up of 16 amino acids. CDR3 DNA: TGTGCCAGCAGCGTAGGTCCAGCGGGACTTGACAATGAGCAGTTCTTC. Its translation is CASSVGPAGLDNEQFF.

This chain uses TRBV11-3 with TRBJ1-5; no firm D call. Deletions cut 1 base from V and 3 bases from J, with 4 bases between. This CDR3 has 13 amino acids. The germline V gene encodes CDR1 SGHNT and CDR2 YENEEA. CDR3 nucleotide sequence: TGTGCCAGCAGCTTAGGGCCCAATCAGCCCCAGCATTTT. Translation: CASSLGPNQPQHF.

This clone was seen only once. The chain has TRBV11-3 and TRBJ2-7; tentative D call: TRBD2 (6 bases). The V and J ends lost 4 bases and 0 bases respectively, with 19 bases between them. Per germline, CDR1 SGHNT and CDR2 YENEEA. The CDR3 covers 17 residues. The DNA of the CDR3 is TGTGCCAGCAGCTCTAAACGTCGGCTAGCGAACTCCTACGAGCAGTACTTC. Protein: CASSSKRRLANSYEQYF. The variable domain in full, with the rest retrieved from reference TRBV11-3 and TRBJ2-7, is EAGVVQSPRYKIIEKKQPVAFWCNPISGHNTLYWYLQNLGQGPELLIRYENEEAVDDSQLPKDRFSAERLKGVDSTLKIQPAELGDSAVYLCASSSKRRLANSYEQYFGPGTRLTVT.

This chain connects TRBV18 to TRBJ2-5, with 8 bases aligning to TRBD2. Per germline, CDR1 KGHSH and CDR2 LQKENI. After removal of 0 bases from V and 0 bases from J, the junction contained 3 bases not matched to a gene. The CDR3 is made up of 16 amino acids. The DNA of the CDR3 is TGTGCCAGCTCACCACCAGTAGCGGGGAACCAAGAGACCCAGTACTTC. Translation gives CASSPPVAGNQETQYF.

V gene TRBV5-1 combines with J gene TRBJ2-5; possible D gene TRBD2, 8 bases. Germline CDR1 SGHRS, CDR2 YFSETQ. The CDR3 length is 16 residues. V was pared by 4 bases and J by 6 bases, with 22 bases between. CDR3 residues: CASSPDVAGGQKTQYF. In DNA, the CDR3 is TGCGCCAGCAGCCCGGACGTTGCGGGGGGACAGAAGACCCAGTACTTC.

This rearrangement joins TRBV7-9 to TRBJ2-5, with TRBD2 as a possible D gene (5 bases). The DNA matches TRBJ2-7 better at its end, which makes the J call doubtful. The CDR3 spans 15 residues. Germline V gene sequence: CDR1 SEHNR, CDR2 FQNEAQ (reference sequence). CDR3 protein: CASGLLSSGSYEQYF. The DNA of the CDR3 is TGTGCCAGCGGCCTACTCTCTAGTGGGAGCTACGAGCAGTACTTC.

This clone was found once. V usage is TRBV7-6 and J usage is TRBJ1-3; 10 bases align to TRBD1. The V gene's germline CDR1 is SGHVS and CDR2 FNYEAQ. This CDR3 contains 17 residues. The J segment lost 4 bases and the V segment lost 1 base, leaving 7 bases of the junction unmatched. The CDR3 reads CASSLGSGTGVGNTIYF. The CDR3 nucleotides read TGTGCCAGCAGCTTAGGGTCCGGGACAGGGGTCGGAAACACCATATATTTT.

V and J are TRBV7-7 and TRBJ2-7; 8 nucleotides align to TRBD1. The germline gives CDR1 SSHAT, CDR2 FNYEAQ (reference sequence). The CDR3 extends over 16 amino acids. Trimming at V came to 5 bases and at J to 0 bases, leaving 9 bases not matched to a gene. The CDR3 DNA reads TGTGCCAGCAGCCCCCTGACAGGGGCCTCCTCCTACGAGCAGTACTTC. Protein: CASSPLTGASSYEQYF.

The V gene is TRBV25-1, the J gene TRBJ2-2; 8 bases map to TRBD2. Germline V gene sequence: CDR1 MGHDK, CDR2 SYGVNS. V trimming: 3 bases; J trimming: 6 bases; junction bases outside the gene matches: 9. There are 16 residues in the CDR3. This chain's CDR3 is CASSDPGLAWPGELFF. CDR3 in DNA: TGTGCCAGCAGTGATCCCGGACTAGCTTGGCCCGGGGAGCTGTTTTTT.

The chain carries TRBV7-9 and TRBJ1-3; the D gene is possibly TRBD1 (5 bases). Germline V gene lookup returns CDR1 SEHNR and CDR2 FQNEAQ (reference sequence). The CDR3 sequence is 16 residues long. The ends were cut back, 4 bases at V and 0 bases at J, with 13 bases in the middle. The CDR3 nucleotides are TGTGCCAGCAGCTCCTCAGGGTTCGTCTCTGGAAACACCATATATTTT. Translating gives CASSSSGFVSGNTIYF.

This chain links TRBV6-1 with TRBJ1-1; D uncertain. V gave up 2 bases and J gave up 0 bases, with 7 bases separating them. The germline V gene encodes CDR1 MNHNS and CDR2 SASEGT. The CDR3 is 14 amino acids. CDR3 residues: CASSERHVNTEAFF. The CDR3, as DNA: TGTGCCAGCAGTGAAAGACACGTGAACACTGAAGCTTTCTTT.

The chain links TRBV7-2 to TRBJ2-2; 10 bases agree with TRBD1. J lost 5 bases, V lost 2 bases, and 8 bases had no gene match. CDR3 length: 17 residues. Germline CDR1 SGHTA, CDR2 FQGNSA. For the CDR3, the DNA is TGTGCCAGCAGCTTAAACCCTCCGGGACAGGGGACCGGGGAGCTGTTTTTT. This gives the protein CASSLNPPGQGTGELFF.

This chain uses TRBV7-8 with TRBJ2-5, with 7 bases lining up with TRBD2. The V gene end was trimmed by 5 bases and the J gene end by 5 bases; junction bases not matched to a gene: 8. The CDR3 has 14 residues. Germline CDR1 reads SGHVS; CDR2 reads FQNEAQ. As DNA, the CDR3 is TGTGCCAGCAGCGGGGAGGGTGATGAGGAGACCCAGTACTTC. This codes for CASSGEGDEETQYF. Complete variable domain (other parts from reference TRBV7-8 and TRBJ2-5): GAGVSQSPRYKVAKRGQDVALRCDPISGHVSLFWYQQALGQGPEFLTYFQNEAQLDKSGLPSDRFFAERPEGSVSTLKIQRTQQEDSAVYLCASSGEGDEETQYFGPGTRLLVL.

The J gene is TRBJ2-1, the V gene TRBV3-1 (or the pseudogene TRBV3-2), with 7 positions matching TRBD2. The V segment lost 4 bases and the J segment 8 bases; nucleotides outside the gene matches: 11. CDR3 size: 15 residues. Germline V gene data show CDR1 as LGHDT and CDR2 as YNNKEL (reference sequence). CDR3 sequence (DNA): TGTGCCAGCAGCCGGGGGGGAGGCTTGAGGGATGAGCAGTTCTTC. Protein product: CASSRGGGLRDEQFF.

The chain combines TRBV19 with TRBJ2-7, with D perhaps matching TRBD1 (7 bases). The CDR3 is 15 residues long. Trimming took 2 bases from V and 4 from J, leaving 15 bases between them. Germline V gene lookup returns CDR1 LNHDA and CDR2 SQIVND (reference sequence). The CDR3, as DNA: TGTGCCAGTAGTATACGGGCGGAGGGGGCGTACGAGCAGTACTTC. Translation: CASSIRAEGAYEQYF.

The DNA of the CDR3 is TGCGCCAGCAGCCAAGAAAGAGTCGGTCGGGACAGAGCATCAGATACGCAGTATTTT. Amino acids: CASSQERVGRDRASDTQYF. The rearrangement uses TRBV4-3 and TRBJ2-3; 7 bases match TRBD1. Per the germline V gene, CDR1 is LGHNA and CDR2 is YSLEER. The CDR3 contains 19 residues. V lost 0 bases to trimming and J lost 4 bases; unmatched junction nucleotides: 16.

The gene calls are TRBV4-2 and TRBJ2-2, with D possibly being TRBD2 (5 bases). Germline assignment: CDR1 LGHNA and CDR2 YNFKEQ. The CDR3 runs 13 residues. Trimming stripped 0 bases from V and 7 bases from J, with 6 bases between. CDR3 nucleotides: TGTGCCAGCAGCCAAGATCGGGGCGGGGAGCTGTTTTTT. Its protein product is CASSQDRGGELFF.

This chain links TRBV7-3 with TRBJ2-3, with TRBD2 matching 8 bases. V gave up 5 bases and J gave up 5 bases; unmatched junction bases: 9. The CDR3 totals 15 residues. The germline gives CDR1 SGHTA, CDR2 FQGTGA. This chain's CDR3 is CASSRYSGDQDTQYF. In DNA, the CDR3 is TGTGCCAGCAGCCGATATAGCGGGGATCAAGATACGCAGTATTTT.